This section outlines one T cell receptor beta chain sequence together with its context. Assay used: immunoSEQ multiplex PCR; TCRdb lists only in-frame clones, some missing. The sample has approximately 360,000 clones; more than 70% are singletons. The CDR3 covers 15 residues. Germline V gene data show CDR1 as SNHLY and CDR2 as FYNNEI. V lost 6 bases, J lost 1 base, and 2 bases stayed unmatched. This sample is part of a study of blood T cell repertoires in COVID-19. Whole-study context: Symptom resolution, clearance, or two negative PCRs marked the recovered donors of Cohort 3. Nucleic acid was either cDNA or gDNA, and it came from T cells, B-cell-depleted T cells, or PBMCs.

The chain links TRBV2 to TRBJ2-2; 10 bases match TRBD2. The sequenced sample consisted of PBMCs or T cells enriched from blood (not recorded which). The clonotype was recovered from a man in his forties or fifties in a cohort exposed to, infected with or recovered from COVID-19 (not recorded which). CDR3 protein: CASRIAGGNTGELFF. The CDR3 bases are TGTGCCAGCAGAATAGCGGGAGGGAACACCGGGGAGCTGTTTTTT.